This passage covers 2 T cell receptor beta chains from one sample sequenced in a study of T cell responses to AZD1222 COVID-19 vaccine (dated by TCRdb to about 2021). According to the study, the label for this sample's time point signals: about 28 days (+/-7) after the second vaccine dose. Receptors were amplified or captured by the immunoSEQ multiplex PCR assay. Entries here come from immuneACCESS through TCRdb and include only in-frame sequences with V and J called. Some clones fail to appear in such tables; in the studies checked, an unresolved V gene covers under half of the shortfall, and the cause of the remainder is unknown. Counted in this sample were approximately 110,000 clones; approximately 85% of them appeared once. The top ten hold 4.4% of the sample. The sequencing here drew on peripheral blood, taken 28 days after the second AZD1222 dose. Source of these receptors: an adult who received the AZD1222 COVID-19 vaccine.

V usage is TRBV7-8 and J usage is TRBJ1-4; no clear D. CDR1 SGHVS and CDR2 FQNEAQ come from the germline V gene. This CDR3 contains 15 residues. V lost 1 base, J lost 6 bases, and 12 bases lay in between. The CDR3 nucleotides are TGTGCCAGCAGCTTAGGTCGCCGACGGGATGAAAAACTGTTTTTT. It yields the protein CASSLGRRRDEKLFF.

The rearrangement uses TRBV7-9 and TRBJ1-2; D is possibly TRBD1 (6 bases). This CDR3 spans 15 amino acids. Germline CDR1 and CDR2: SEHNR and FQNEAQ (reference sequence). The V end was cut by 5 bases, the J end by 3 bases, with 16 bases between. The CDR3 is CASSPGGQGHYGYTF. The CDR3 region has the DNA TGTGCCAGCAGCCCCGGGGGGCAGGGTCACTATGGCTACACCTTC.